This T cell receptor beta chain stems from a study of vaccination effects on CD4 cells after COVID-19. Concerning this clone itself: What it recognizes is unknown.

The CDR3 spans 14 residues. V lost 0 bases and J 5 bases, leaving 10 bases between the germline ends. Per germline, CDR1 SGHNT and CDR2 YENEEA. The protocol was immunoSEQ multiplex PCR, while the TCRdb copy is restricted to in-frame clones and leaves out a portion. The table has tens of thousands of clones, roughly three quarters seen once. Sequencing in the ViraFEST assay came after antigen-specific CD4+ T cells had been expanded with viral peptide pools, which were used to stimulate PBMC. The culture ran for 10 days, and then CD4+ T cells were isolated. PCR showed that the person got SARS-CoV-2 infection at some point between March and December 2020. An HIV-1 Nef peptide pool was the negative control culture.

The receptor was derived from a human donor who had a prior SARS-CoV-2 infection. The specimen was CD4+ T cells from PBMCs cultured with HIV peptides, collected before COVID-19 vaccination. Subset specified: HIV-1 Nef peptide pool negative control/reference culture. The chain is built from TRBV11-3 and TRBJ1-1; maybe TRBD1 (5 bases). CDR3 protein: CASSLDVGVTEAFF. CDR3 DNA sequence: TGTGCCAGCAGCTTAGATGTGGGGGTAACTGAAGCTTTCTTT.